This entry describes one TCR beta chain. It has no known antigen specificity. No much larger clone exists at a distance of one base, and base qualities are not known. The data belong to a study of shared clonotypes between healthy human individuals (dated by TCRdb to the early 2020s). At the level of the whole study: The cohort included a few men and a couple of women between 18 and 49 years of age. To increase sequencing depth and limit assay-specific biases, TCR repertoire library preparation and sequencing were carried out by different laboratories using diverse techniques. Each donor's leukapheresis produced roughly between about 0.9 and 9.5 billion PBMCs. To estimate repertoire size and how much clonotype sharing occurs between individuals, the study deeply sequenced the blood TCR repertoires of five healthy adults. Overall study outcomes, separate from this receptor: Sampling was limited to blood, and TCR repertoires in tissue likely differ from TCR repertoires in blood. The genetic and exposure-history diversity represented was limited by the small number of donors. Pairwise subsampling led to the expectation that sequencing depth would affect the degree of clonotype sharing among donors.

Including cysteine and phenylalanine, the CDR3 has 15 amino acids. CDR3 DNA is the only sequence kept; it has 45 bases, read in frame from the first base. According to the germline V gene, CDR1 reads MDHEN and CDR2 reads SYDVKM. V and J are truncated by 4 bases and 2 bases respectively, leaving an intervening sequence of 14 bases. The donors were healthy, HIV-negative adults with no recently reported acute infections or vaccinations. Every donor was a Caucasian adult residing in Nashville, Tennessee, USA. For unsorted samples, about 90 million PBMCs were counted and genomic DNA was extracted with the QIAamp DNA Blood Mini kit. Blood was obtained by leukapheresis, after which PBMCs were separated by Ficoll-Histopaque density gradient centrifugation and cryopreserved in liquid nitrogen vapor phase. Using the deep immunoSEQ assay, TCR CDR3 regions were amplified from genomic DNA by multiplex PCR. Extracted genomic DNA from each cell subset was distributed evenly across all wells of several immunoSEQ 96-well plates, and each plate was treated as a replicate. For unsorted PBMC, roughly 330 ng of genomic DNA, equivalent to around 30,000 T cell genomes, went into each replicate PCR. Ten immunoSEQ deep assay plates were used to sequence the unsorted PBMC genomic DNA. The purified libraries were quantified using a Qubit 3.0 fluorometer, sized with a Bioanalyzer 2100, and then quantified again using the KAPA Library Quantification kit. A separate single-read 150-cycle Illumina NextSeq 550 flow cell was used to sequence each immunoSEQ 96-well plate. In the original analysis: Because the immunoSEQ output included only junctional sequences and no quality scores, the filtering could not be the same as the filtering used for full-length reads. To assign V/J genes and CDR3, sequences were annotated against IMGT germline references using PyIR, a Python wrapper for IgBLAST v1.9. Any read was removed if the V/J assignment was weak (E-value above 1e-6), the CDR3 was missing, or the read contained stop codons, out-of-frame junctions, or ambiguous translated residues. V3J clonotypes were defined by identical inferred V gene, J gene, and CDR3 amino acid sequence. To compute the percentage overlap between repertoires, the number of shared unique clonotypes was divided by the size of the smaller repertoire. RTK rarefaction, the Chao1 estimator, and Recon v2.1 estimates of unobserved clonotypes were used to assess repertoire richness. This immuneACCESS table, as held by TCRdb, lists in-frame sequences with V and J called but not all clones. Of the missing ones, under half trace to an unresolved V gene in checked studies; the others have no known cause. That table furnishes V, J and clone size, whereas the DNA furnished D and trimming. The table for this sample lists roughly 500,000 clones; approximately 79% of them were counted only once. 10% to 15% of the sample goes to the ten largest clones.

Sequenced: PBMCs. In this chain, TRBV28 is recombined with TRBJ1-1, with TRBD1 tentatively as D gene (5 bases match). The source is a woman aged 35 to 49 in good health. Some clones in this sample may be carry-over from other donors' samples. The nucleotides are TGTGCCAGCAGTTCTAACAGGTATCCTAACACTGAAGCTTTCTTT. Translated, it reads CASSSNRYPNTEAFF.